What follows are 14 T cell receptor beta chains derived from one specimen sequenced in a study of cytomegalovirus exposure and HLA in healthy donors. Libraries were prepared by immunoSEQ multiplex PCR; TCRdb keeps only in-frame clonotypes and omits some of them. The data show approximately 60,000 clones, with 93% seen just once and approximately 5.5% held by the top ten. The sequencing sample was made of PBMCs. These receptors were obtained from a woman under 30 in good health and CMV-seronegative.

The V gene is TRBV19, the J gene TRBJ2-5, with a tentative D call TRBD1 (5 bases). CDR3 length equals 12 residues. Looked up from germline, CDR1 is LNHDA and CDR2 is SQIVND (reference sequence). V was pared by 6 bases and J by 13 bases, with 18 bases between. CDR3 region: CASSTTGFQPYF. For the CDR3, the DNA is TGTGCCAGTAGCACAACAGGCTTTCAACCGTACTTC.

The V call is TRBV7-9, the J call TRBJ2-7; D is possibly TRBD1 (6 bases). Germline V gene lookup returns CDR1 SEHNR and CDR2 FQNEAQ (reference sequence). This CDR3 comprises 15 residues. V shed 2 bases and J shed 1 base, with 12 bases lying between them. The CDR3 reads CASSLPLTGSYEQYF. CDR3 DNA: TGTGCCAGCAGCTTACCCCTGACAGGTTCCTACGAGCAGTACTTC.

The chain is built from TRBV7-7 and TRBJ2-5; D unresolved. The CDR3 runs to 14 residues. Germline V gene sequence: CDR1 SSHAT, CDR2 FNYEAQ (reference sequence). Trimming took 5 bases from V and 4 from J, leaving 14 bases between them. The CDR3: CASSQSQARETQYF. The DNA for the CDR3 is TGTGCCAGCAGCCAATCCCAAGCTCGAGAGACCCAGTACTTC.

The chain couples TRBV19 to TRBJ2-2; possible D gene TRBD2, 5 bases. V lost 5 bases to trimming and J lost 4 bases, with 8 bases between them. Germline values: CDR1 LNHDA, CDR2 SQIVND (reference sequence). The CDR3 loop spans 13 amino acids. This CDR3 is CASSPTTTGELFF. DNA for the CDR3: TGTGCCAGTAGTCCGACTACCACCGGGGAGCTGTTTTTT.

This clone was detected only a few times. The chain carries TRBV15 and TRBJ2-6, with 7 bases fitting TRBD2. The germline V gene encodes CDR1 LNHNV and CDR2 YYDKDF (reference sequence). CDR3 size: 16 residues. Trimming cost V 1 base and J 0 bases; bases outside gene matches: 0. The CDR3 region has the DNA TGTGCCACCAGCAGAGCGGGGGGCTCTGGGGCCAACGTCCTGACTTTC. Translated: CATSRAGGSGANVLTF. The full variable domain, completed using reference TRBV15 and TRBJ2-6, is DAMVIQNPRYQVTQFGKPVTLSCSQTLNHNVMYWYQQKSSQAPKLLFHYYDKDFNNEADTPDNFQSRRPNTSFCFLDIRSPGLGDTAMYLCATSRAGGSGANVLTFGAGSRLTVL.

The CDR3 DNA sequence: TGTGCCAGCAGCTTAGACCCAGGGAACTACGAGCAGTACTTC. This translates into CASSLDPGNYEQYF. The chain couples TRBV11-2 to TRBJ2-7; TRBD1 is a possible D gene (5 bases). This CDR3 spans 14 amino acids. Germline V lookup: CDR1 SGHAT, CDR2 FQNNGV. Trimming took off 0 bases at V and 3 bases at J, with 9 bases between the two ends.

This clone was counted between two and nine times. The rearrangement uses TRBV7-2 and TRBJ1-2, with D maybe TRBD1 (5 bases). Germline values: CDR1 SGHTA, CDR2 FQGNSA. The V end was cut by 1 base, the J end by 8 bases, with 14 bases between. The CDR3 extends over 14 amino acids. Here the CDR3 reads CASSLDEPGWGYTF. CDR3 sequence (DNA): TGTGCCAGCAGCTTAGACGAGCCAGGGTGGGGCTACACCTTC.

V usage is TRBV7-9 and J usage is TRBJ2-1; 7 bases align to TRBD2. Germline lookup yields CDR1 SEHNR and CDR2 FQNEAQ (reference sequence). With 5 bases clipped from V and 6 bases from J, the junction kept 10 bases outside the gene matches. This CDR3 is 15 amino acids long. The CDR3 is CASSRGEGRLNEQFF. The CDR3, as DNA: TGTGCCAGCAGCCGAGGGGAGGGGCGGCTCAATGAGCAGTTCTTC.

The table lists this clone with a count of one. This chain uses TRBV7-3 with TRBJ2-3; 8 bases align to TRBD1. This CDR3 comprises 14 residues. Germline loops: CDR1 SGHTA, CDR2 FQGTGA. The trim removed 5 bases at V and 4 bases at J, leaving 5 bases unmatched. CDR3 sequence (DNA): TGTGCCAGCAGCAGCGGACAGGGAGCAGATACGCAGTATTTT. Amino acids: CASSSGQGADTQYF. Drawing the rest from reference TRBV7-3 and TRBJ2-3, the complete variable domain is GAGVSQTPSNKVTEKGKYVELRCDPISGHTALYWYRQSLGQGPEFLIYFQGTGAADDSGLPNDRFFAVRPEGSVSTLKIQRTERGDSAVYLCASSSGQGADTQYFGPGTRLTVL.

The CDR3 nucleotides are TGTGCCAGCAGCGCTCGGGGTATACGGGGCTATGGCTACACCTTC. Protein product: CASSARGIRGYGYTF. V usage is TRBV9 and J usage is TRBJ1-2; D not resolved. The V end lost 3 bases, the J end lost 4 bases, and 16 bases lay between the germline ends. Germline values: CDR1 SGDLS, CDR2 YYNGEE. This CDR3 comprises 15 residues.

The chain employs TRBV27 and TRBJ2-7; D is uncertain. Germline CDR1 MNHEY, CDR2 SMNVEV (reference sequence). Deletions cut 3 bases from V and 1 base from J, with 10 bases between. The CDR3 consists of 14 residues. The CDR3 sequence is CASSFLAGSYEQYV. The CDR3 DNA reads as TGTGCCAGCAGTTTTCTCGCAGGTTCCTACGAGCAGTACGTC.

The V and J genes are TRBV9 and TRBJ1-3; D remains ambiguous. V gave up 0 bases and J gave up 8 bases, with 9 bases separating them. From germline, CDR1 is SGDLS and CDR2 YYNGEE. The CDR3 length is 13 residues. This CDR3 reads CASSVEALDTIYF. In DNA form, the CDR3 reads TGTGCCAGCAGCGTAGAAGCCCTGGACACCATATATTTT.

CDR3 sequence (DNA): TGTGCCAGCAGCGCCTTAGGAACAGCGGCGGAAAAACTGTTTTTT. This translates into CASSALGTAAEKLFF. This rearrangement joins TRBV7-9 to TRBJ1-4; no clear D gene. The CDR3 loop spans 15 amino acids. Germline-derived CDR1 and CDR2 are SEHNR and FQNEAQ (reference sequence). Deletions cut 5 bases from V and 8 bases from J, with 18 bases between.

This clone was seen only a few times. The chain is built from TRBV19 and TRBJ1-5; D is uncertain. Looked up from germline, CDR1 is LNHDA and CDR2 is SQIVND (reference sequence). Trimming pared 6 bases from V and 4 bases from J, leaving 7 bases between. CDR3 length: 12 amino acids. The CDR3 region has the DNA TGTGCCAGTAGGAAACAGAATCAGCCCCAGCATTTT. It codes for CASRKQNQPQHF.